A single sample is the source of the 5 T cell receptor beta chains below, sequenced in a study of blood T cell repertoires in COVID-19. Sequencing was performed with immunoSEQ multiplex PCR; in TCRdb, only in-frame clones are kept and a portion is missing. Of about 290,000 clones listed, approximately 91% are singletons. The sample was PBMCs or T cells enriched from blood (not recorded which). These receptors were taken from a woman aged 40 to 49 who had recovered from COVID-19.

This chain joins TRBV5-1 and TRBJ2-2, with 9 bases lining up with TRBD2. CDR3 length: 16 amino acids. The ends lost 4 bases at V and 0 bases at J; junction bases unmatched: 4. Germline CDR1 reads SGHRS; CDR2 reads YFSETQ. This CDR3 reads CASSAIAGANTGELFF. The CDR3, as DNA: TGCGCCAGCAGCGCTATAGCGGGGGCGAACACCGGGGAGCTGTTTTTT.

V is TRBV14 and J is TRBJ2-5; TRBD2 matches at 10 bases. The junction had 7 bases not matched to a gene; V was cut back by 1 base and J by 5 bases. The CDR3 length is 16 residues. Per the germline V gene, CDR1 is SGHDN and CDR2 is FVKESK. Here the CDR3 DNA reads TGTGCCAGCAGCCAAGCCCCTCTAGCGGGAGTGGAGACCCAGTACTTC. It specifies CASSQAPLAGVETQYF. Based on the CDR3 plus reference TRBV14 and TRBJ2-5, the full variable domain is EAGVTQFPSHSVIEKGQTVTLRCDPISGHDNLYWYRRVMGKEIKFLLHFVKESKQDESGMPNNRFLAERTGGTYSTLKVQPAELEDSGVYFCASSQAPLAGVETQYFGPGTRLLVL.

This chain connects TRBV24-1 to TRBJ2-1; TRBD2 agrees at 11 bases. Losses at the gene ends were 4 bases for V and 7 bases for J; bases not matched to a gene: 5. Germline CDR1 is KGHDR and CDR2 is SFDVKD. The length of the CDR3 is 15 residues. DNA for the CDR3: TGTGCCACCAGTGAGACCGGGACTAGCGGAAATGAGCAGTTCTTC. Its protein product is CATSETGTSGNEQFF.

This chain uses TRBV5-4 with TRBJ1-3, with D hard to call. CDR1 and CDR2 from the germline V gene are SGHNT and YYREEE (reference sequence). There are 13 residues in the CDR3. The V and J ends lost 4 bases and 8 bases respectively, with 13 bases between them. The CDR3 is CASSRGERDTIYF. CDR3 sequence (DNA): TGTGCCAGCAGCCGTGGCGAGCGGGACACCATATATTTT.

V usage is TRBV9 and J usage is TRBJ2-5; D is unclear. The V gene's germline CDR1 is SGDLS and CDR2 YYNGEE. This CDR3 region has 14 residues. Trimming left V 1 base short and J 5 bases short, with 12 bases between. DNA for the CDR3: TGTGCCAGCAGCGTAAAGGCAGGATCGGAGACCCAGTACTTC. Translation: CASSVKAGSETQYF.